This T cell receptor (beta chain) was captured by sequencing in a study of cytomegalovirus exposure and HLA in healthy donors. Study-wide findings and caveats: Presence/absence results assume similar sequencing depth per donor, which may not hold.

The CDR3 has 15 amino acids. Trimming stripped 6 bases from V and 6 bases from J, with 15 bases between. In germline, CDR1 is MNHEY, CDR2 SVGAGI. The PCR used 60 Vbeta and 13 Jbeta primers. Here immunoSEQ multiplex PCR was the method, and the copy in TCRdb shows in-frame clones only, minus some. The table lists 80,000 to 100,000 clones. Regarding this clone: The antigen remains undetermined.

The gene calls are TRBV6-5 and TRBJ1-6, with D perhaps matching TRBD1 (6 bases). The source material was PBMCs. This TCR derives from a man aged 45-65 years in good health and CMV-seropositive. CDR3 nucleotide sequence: TGTGCCAGCAGAGCACCGGGACATTCTAATTCACCCCTCCACTTT. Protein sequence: CASRAPGHSNSPLHF.